Shown below are 27 T cell receptor beta chains from a single sample sequenced in a study of cytomegalovirus exposure and HLA in healthy donors (TCRdb year 2017). Library preparation was by the immunoSEQ multiplex PCR assay. For the multiplex PCR, a mixture combining 60 forward primers for TCR Vbeta segments and 13 reverse primers for TCR Jbeta segments was used. Here the immuneACCESS table is served through TCRdb, limited to in-frame sequences with V and J called. Missing clones are a known gap in these copies; in checked studies unresolved V genes cover under half, and the rest lacks a known reason. The sample yields some 78,000 clones; 74% were counted once. Over 8% of the sample is in the top ten clones. The material sequenced was PBMCs. The receptors originated from a man aged 35-49 years in good health and CMV-seropositive.

The CDR3 reads CSVAGGTSGSYEQYF. CDR3 nucleotide sequence: TGCAGCGTCGCAGGGGGGACTAGCGGGAGCTACGAGCAGTACTTC. The rearrangement links TRBV29-1 to TRBJ2-7; 14 bases are shared with TRBD2. Germline V gives CDR1 SQVTM, CDR2 ANQGSEA. The CDR3 is 15 residues long. The junction had 7 bases not matched to a gene; V was cut back by 6 bases and J by 3 bases.

This clone counts as medium-sized. The chain is built from TRBV6-1 and TRBJ1-3; 7 nucleotides match TRBD1. CDR1 and CDR2 (germline): MNHNS, SASEGT. CDR3 length: 14 amino acids. V lost 8 bases, J lost 4 bases, and 8 bases stayed unmatched. The CDR3 nucleotides read TGTGCCAGCCTAAAGACAGGGACAGGAAACACCATATATTTT. Translated: CASLKTGTGNTIYF.

This clone was seen repeatedly, ten times or more. The V gene is TRBV5-4, the J gene TRBJ2-7, with a possible D match to TRBD1 (5 bases). The CDR3 covers 12 residues. The V end was cut by 0 bases, the J end by 5 bases, with 6 bases between. CDR1 and CDR2 from the germline V gene are SGHNT and YYREEE (reference sequence). CDR3 sequence: CASSLARDEQYF. CDR3 sequence (DNA): TGTGCCAGCAGCTTGGCCAGGGACGAGCAGTACTTC.

This clone was seen more than once but under ten times. This rearrangement joins TRBV27 to TRBJ1-1; tentatively, D is TRBD1 (5 bases). The CDR3 totals 16 residues. Germline values: CDR1 MNHEY, CDR2 SMNVEV (reference sequence). The ends were cut back, 3 bases at V and 0 bases at J, with 14 bases in the middle. DNA for the CDR3: TGTGCCAGCAGTTTGACAGCCCCAGCCCTGAACACTGAAGCTTTCTTT. Protein product: CASSLTAPALNTEAFF.

V gene TRBV10-2 combines with J gene TRBJ2-3; D gene unclear. The CDR3 consists of 12 residues. The V end lost 6 bases, the J end lost 2 bases, and 6 bases lay between the germline ends. Per germline, CDR1 WSHSY and CDR2 SAAADI. CDR3 sequence: CASSDSTDTQYF. CDR3 sequence (DNA): TGCGCCAGCAGCGACTCCACAGATACGCAGTATTTT.

This rearrangement joins TRBV28 to TRBJ1-5; D perhaps matches TRBD1 (5 bases). Germline V gene lookup returns CDR1 MDHEN and CDR2 SYDVKM. CDR3 size: 13 residues. With 7 bases removed from V and 3 bases from J, the gap between germline ends came to 10 bases. The CDR3 nucleotides are TGTGCCAGCAACGACAGCCCCAATCAGCCCCAGCATTTT. Residues: CASNDSPNQPQHF.

This chain links TRBV29-1 with TRBJ2-7; D gene uncertain. Germline V gene data show CDR1 as SQVTM and CDR2 as ANQGSEA. Trimming stripped 2 bases from V and 6 bases from J, with 5 bases between. This CDR3 spans 10 amino acids. The CDR3, as DNA: TGCAGCGTTGAACGAGGCGAGCAGTACTTC. This sequence encodes CSVERGEQYF.

In its sample, this clone was seen a few times. The chain has TRBV6-5 and TRBJ1-4; D may be TRBD1 (6 bases). CDR1 is MNHEY, CDR2 SVGAGI, per germline. V was shortened by 4 bases and J by 7 bases, with 16 bases between the two germline ends. This CDR3 has 15 amino acids. The CDR3: CASSSPGAGGEKLFF. The CDR3 DNA follows: TGTGCCAGCAGTTCCCCAGGGGCCGGAGGTGAAAAACTGTTTTTT.

The chain uses TRBV7-2 and TRBJ2-7, with a possible D match to TRBD2 (5 bases). The CDR3 has 14 amino acids. V was shortened by 1 base and J by 0 bases, with 7 bases between the two germline ends. Per germline, CDR1 SGHTA and CDR2 FQGNSA. The CDR3 protein is CASSLGLASYEQYF. CDR3 nucleotides: TGTGCCAGCAGCTTAGGCCTAGCCTCCTACGAGCAGTACTTC.

This chain links TRBV4-1 with TRBJ1-3, with D possibly TRBD1 on 6 matching bases. CDR3 length: 19 amino acids. Trimming pared 5 bases from V and 0 bases from J, leaving 23 bases between. The germline gives CDR1 MGHRA, CDR2 YSYEKL. The CDR3 is CASSTHRAAGVSSGNTIYF. For the CDR3, the DNA is TGCGCCAGCAGCACACACAGGGCCGCGGGAGTTAGCTCTGGAAACACCATATATTTT.

The chain combines TRBV7-3 with TRBJ2-3, with D perhaps matching TRBD2 (6 bases). Germline V CDR1 and CDR2: SGHTA, FQGTGA. Trimming removed 1 base from V and 0 bases from J, with 11 bases in between. The CDR3 covers 16 residues. The CDR3 loop is CASSLMGGASTDTQYF. The DNA of the CDR3 is TGTGCCAGCAGCTTAATGGGGGGAGCTAGCACAGATACGCAGTATTTT.

This clone was observed a handful of times. This chain joins TRBV10-3 and TRBJ2-1, with D unclear. Germline-derived CDR1 and CDR2 are ENHRY and SYGVKD. CDR3 length: 15 residues. Trimming removed 4 bases at V and 2 bases at J, with 12 bases between. In nucleotides, the CDR3 is TGTGCCATCAGTGTCGCCAGGTCCCCCTACAATGAGCAGTTCTTC. It is translated as CAISVARSPYNEQFF.

Only a few counts were recorded for this clone. The rearrangement uses TRBV29-1 and TRBJ1-2; no reliable D call. V was trimmed by 7 bases and J by 6 bases, leaving 9 bases between them. The CDR3 runs 10 residues. CDR1 and CDR2 from the germline V gene are SQVTM and ANQGSEA. This CDR3 is CSAPLDGYTF. The CDR3 nucleotides read TGCAGCGCCCCTCTTGATGGCTACACCTTC. The full variable domain, in which reference TRBV29-1 and TRBJ1-2 provide the parts outside the CDR3, is SAVISQKPSRDICQRGTSLTIQCQVDSQVTMMFWYRQQPGQSLTLIATANQGSEATYESGFVIDKFPISRPNLTFSTLTVSNMSPEDSSIYLCSAPLDGYTFGSGTRLTVV.

This chain links TRBV28 with TRBJ1-5; TRBD1 aligns across 7 bases. Germline CDR1 and CDR2: MDHEN and SYDVKM. J gave up 0 bases and V 7 bases, and 15 bases lay outside the gene matches. The CDR3 runs 18 residues. This CDR3 is CASITYKGQPYSNQPQHF. CDR3 in DNA: TGTGCCAGCATTACGTACAAGGGACAGCCCTATAGCAATCAGCCCCAGCATTTT.

The chain joins TRBV7-8 to TRBJ2-3, with TRBD1 matching over 10 bases. The CDR3 contains 16 residues. V was pared by 0 bases and J by 3 bases, with 3 bases of the junction left unmatched. CDR1 and CDR2 from the germline V gene are SGHVS and FQNEAQ. The CDR3 coding sequence is TGTGCCAGCAGCTTAGCGACAGGGGGCTGGACAGATACGCAGTATTTT. Protein: CASSLATGGWTDTQYF.

This clone has more than one count but fewer than ten. The chain uses TRBV12-5 and TRBJ2-7; 7 bases line up with TRBD1. The junction had 4 bases not matched to a gene; V was cut back by 3 bases and J by 5 bases. Germline CDR1 LGHNT, CDR2 FRNRAP. This CDR3 has 13 residues. The DNA of the CDR3 is TGTGCTAGTGGTTTTTCAGGGGGAGACGAGCAGTACTTC. This codes for CASGFSGGDEQYF.

This rearrangement joins TRBV29-1 to TRBJ2-7; weak D call: TRBD2 (6 bases). This CDR3 contains 13 residues. Germline V lookup: CDR1 SQVTM, CDR2 ANQGSEA. V lost 3 bases and J 7 bases, leaving 16 bases between the germline ends. DNA for the CDR3: TGCAGCGTTGATCAGGATGGGGCGGGAGAGCAGTACTTC. Its protein is CSVDQDGAGEQYF.

The J gene is TRBJ1-4, the V gene TRBV2, with TRBD1 as a possible D gene (5 bases). Deletions cut 6 bases from V and 11 bases from J, with 13 bases between. CDR3 length equals 12 residues. CDR1 is SNHLY, CDR2 FYNNEI, per germline. Here the CDR3 reads CASRDETAKLFF. The DNA for the CDR3 is TGTGCCAGCAGGGATGAGACAGCTAAACTGTTTTTT.

This clone was seen only a few times. V and J are TRBV10-2 and TRBJ2-7, with 9 bases that match TRBD2. The CDR3 runs 12 residues. Germline CDR1 reads WSHSY; CDR2 reads SAAADI. Trimming took 9 bases from V and 1 from J; bases not matched to a gene: 1. CDR3 sequence reads: CARAGGSYEQYF. CDR3 sequence (DNA): TGCGCCAGGGCGGGGGGGTCCTACGAGCAGTACTTC.

With regard to this clone: Additional DNA sequences in this sample encode the identical CDR3. The V gene is TRBV14, the J gene TRBJ1-3, with TRBD1 matching over 8 bases. Germline V lookup: CDR1 SGHDN, CDR2 FVKESK. The V and J ends lost 1 base and 5 bases, in that order; junction bases with no gene match: 4. This CDR3 has 15 residues. CDR3 bases: TGTGCCAGCAGCCAAGGACAGGGGCTAAGAAACACCATATATTTT. It translates to CASSQGQGLRNTIYF.

The chain carries TRBV7-9 and TRBJ1-1, with 10 bases identical to TRBD1. Trimming took 5 bases from V and 6 from J; bases not matched to a gene: 3. The CDR3 runs 13 residues. Germline CDR1 reads SEHNR; CDR2 reads FQNEAQ (reference sequence). Written as DNA, the CDR3 is TGTGCCAGCAGCCAAGGGACAGGGGCTGAAGCTTTCTTT. It yields the protein CASSQGTGAEAFF.

This clone was counted a few times. V usage is TRBV5-1 and J usage is TRBJ1-5, with 7 bases matching TRBD1. Germline CDR1 and CDR2: SGHRS and YFSETQ. CDR3 length equals 16 residues. V was clipped by 0 bases and J by 1 base; unmatched bases: 4. CDR3 DNA sequence: TGCGCCAGCAGCTTGGCCCCAGGGGGAAGCAATCAGCCCCAGCATTTT. This gives the protein CASSLAPGGSNQPQHF.

The chain recombines TRBV9 with TRBJ2-7, with D tentatively TRBD1 (6 bases). V was pared by 0 bases and J by 2 bases, with 12 bases between. This CDR3 has 15 residues. CDR1 SGDLS and CDR2 YYNGEE come from the germline V gene. CDR3: CASSVGAGVTYEQYF. In nucleotides, the CDR3 is TGTGCCAGCAGCGTAGGGGCAGGGGTAACCTACGAGCAGTACTTC.

CDR3 protein: CASSLTSYGYTF. CDR3 nucleotide sequence: TGTGCCAGCAGCTTAACCAGCTATGGCTACACCTTC. This chain links TRBV5-4 with TRBJ1-2, with no clear D. V was shortened by 2 bases and J by 4 bases, with 6 bases between the two germline ends. The CDR3 sequence is 12 residues long. Germline V gives CDR1 SGHNT, CDR2 YYREEE (reference sequence).

V gene TRBV7-3 combines with J gene TRBJ2-3, with D possibly TRBD2 on 6 matching bases. V gave up 3 bases and J gave up 2 bases, with 9 bases separating them. There are 14 residues in the CDR3. Per germline, CDR1 SGHTA and CDR2 FQGTGA. CDR3 residues: CASSLERATDTQYF. The DNA for the CDR3 is TGTGCCAGCAGCTTGGAGCGGGCCACAGATACGCAGTATTTT.

The chain combines TRBV2 with TRBJ2-2, with 8 nucleotides matching TRBD1. From germline, CDR1 is SNHLY and CDR2 FYNNEI. With V trimmed by 4 bases and J by 6 bases, 7 bases remained unmatched. The CDR3 is 15 amino acids. The CDR3 loop reads CASSVRQGQAGELFF. The CDR3 DNA follows: TGTGCCAGCAGTGTCCGACAGGGGCAGGCCGGGGAGCTGTTTTTT.

The V and J genes are TRBV7-2 and TRBJ1-6, with D possibly matching TRBD1 (5 bases). Deletions cut 4 bases from V and 8 bases from J, with 18 bases between. CDR1 is SGHTA, CDR2 FQGNSA, per germline. The CDR3 totals 16 residues. CDR3 residues: CASSSGGGTAHSPLHF. The CDR3 bases are TGTGCCAGCAGCTCCGGCGGGGGGACGGCGCATTCACCCCTCCACTTT.